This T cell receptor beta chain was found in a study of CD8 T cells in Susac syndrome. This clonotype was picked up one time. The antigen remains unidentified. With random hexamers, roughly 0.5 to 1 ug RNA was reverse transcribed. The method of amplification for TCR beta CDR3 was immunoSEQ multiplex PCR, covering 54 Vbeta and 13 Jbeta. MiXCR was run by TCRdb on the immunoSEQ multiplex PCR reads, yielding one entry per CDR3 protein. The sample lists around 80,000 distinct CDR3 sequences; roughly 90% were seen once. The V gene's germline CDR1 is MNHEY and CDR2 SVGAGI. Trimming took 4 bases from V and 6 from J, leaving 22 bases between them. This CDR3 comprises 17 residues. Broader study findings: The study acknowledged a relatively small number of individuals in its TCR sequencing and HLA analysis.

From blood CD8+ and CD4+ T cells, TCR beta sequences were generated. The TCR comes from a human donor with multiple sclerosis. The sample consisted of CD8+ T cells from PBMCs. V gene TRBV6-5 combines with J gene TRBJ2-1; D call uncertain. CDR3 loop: CASSSMTSADPRNEQFF. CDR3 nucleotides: TGTGCCAGCAGTTCTATGACGTCGGCAGACCCCCGCAATGAGCAGTTCTTC.